The subject of this entry is one TCR beta chain. The antigen remains undetermined. V lost 0 bases and J lost 0; bases outside the gene matches: 2. CDR3 size: 16 residues. The germline CDR1 and CDR2 sequences are MGHRA and YSYEKL. The sample belongs to a study of graft-versus-host responses after intestinal transplantation. Libraries were prepared by immunoSEQ multiplex PCR; TCRdb keeps only in-frame clonotypes and omits some of them. The sample yields fewer than 110,000 clones, roughly 93% seen once. The study's findings and limits: Ileal or blood samples showed some GvH clones first, and such clones were also found in recipient marrow. Allografts of patients with graft-donor T cell macrochimerism showed high graft-versus-host to host-versus-graft clone ratios.

V is TRBV4-1 and J is TRBJ2-3; 8 bases fit TRBD1. Here the sequenced sample was unstimulated CD8+ T cells sorted from spleen or lymph node cells, taken before intestinal transplant. This TCR derives from a human donor who received an intestinal transplant. The CDR3 loop reads CASSQDQGASTDTQYF. The CDR3, as DNA: TGCGCCAGCAGCCAAGATCAGGGGGCTAGCACAGATACGCAGTATTTT.